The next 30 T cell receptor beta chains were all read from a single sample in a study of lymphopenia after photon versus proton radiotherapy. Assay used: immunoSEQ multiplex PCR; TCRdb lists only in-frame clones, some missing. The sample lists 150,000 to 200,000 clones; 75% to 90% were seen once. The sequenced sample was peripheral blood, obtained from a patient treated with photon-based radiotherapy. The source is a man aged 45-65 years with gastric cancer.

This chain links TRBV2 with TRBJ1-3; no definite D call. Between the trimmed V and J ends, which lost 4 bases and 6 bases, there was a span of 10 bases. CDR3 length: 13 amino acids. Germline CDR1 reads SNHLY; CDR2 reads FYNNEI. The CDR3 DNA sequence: TGTGCCAGCAGTGTCGGACGGGAAAACACCATATATTTT. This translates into CASSVGRENTIYF.

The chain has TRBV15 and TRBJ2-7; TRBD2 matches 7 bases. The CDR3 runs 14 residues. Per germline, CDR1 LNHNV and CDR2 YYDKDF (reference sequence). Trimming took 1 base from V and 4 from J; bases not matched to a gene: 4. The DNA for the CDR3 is TGTGCCACCAGCAGAGCTGGCGGGAGTTACGAGCAGTACTTC. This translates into CATSRAGGSYEQYF.

The CDR3 DNA reads TGTGCCAGCAGCTTTAACTACGAGCAGTACTTC. Encoded protein: CASSFNYEQYF. J is TRBJ2-7 and V is TRBV7-2; unclear D gene. Germline V gene lookup returns CDR1 SGHTA and CDR2 FQGNSA. The CDR3 has 11 amino acids. With 3 bases removed from V and 3 bases from J, the gap between germline ends came to 3 bases.

The CDR3 region has the DNA TGTGCCAGCAGCGCCCAAGGGGGCTATGGCTACACCTTC. It codes for CASSAQGGYGYTF. The gene calls are TRBV7-6 and TRBJ1-2, with D maybe TRBD1 (6 bases). The germline V gene encodes CDR1 SGHVS and CDR2 FNYEAQ. Deletions cut 5 bases from V and 4 bases from J, with 11 bases between. The CDR3 contains 13 residues.

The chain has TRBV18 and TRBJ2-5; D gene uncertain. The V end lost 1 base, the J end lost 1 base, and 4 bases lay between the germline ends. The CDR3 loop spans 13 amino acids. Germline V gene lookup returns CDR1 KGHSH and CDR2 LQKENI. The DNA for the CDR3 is TGTGCCAGCTCACCACGTATCCAAGAGACCCAGTACTTC. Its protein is CASSPRIQETQYF.

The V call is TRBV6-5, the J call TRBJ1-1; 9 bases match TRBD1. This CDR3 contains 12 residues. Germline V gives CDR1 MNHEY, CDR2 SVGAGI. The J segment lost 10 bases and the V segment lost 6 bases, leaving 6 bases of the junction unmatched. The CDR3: CASRPGQGRAFF. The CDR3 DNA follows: TGTGCCAGCAGACCGGGACAGGGCCGAGCTTTCTTT.

The CDR3 protein is CASSTAGAGYTF. For the CDR3, the DNA is TGTGCCAGTAGTACCGCAGGGGCTGGCTACACCTTC. This sequence joins TRBV19 and TRBJ1-2; the D gene is possibly TRBD1 (6 bases). V lost 4 bases and J lost 7, with 10 bases in between. This CDR3 has 12 residues. Germline V gene sequence: CDR1 LNHDA, CDR2 SQIVND (reference sequence).

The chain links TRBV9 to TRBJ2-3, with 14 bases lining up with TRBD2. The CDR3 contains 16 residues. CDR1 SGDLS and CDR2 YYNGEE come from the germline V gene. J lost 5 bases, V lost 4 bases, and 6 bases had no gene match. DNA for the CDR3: TGTGCCAGCAGCACGGGACTAGCGGGAGTACAAGATACGCAGTATTTT. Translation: CASSTGLAGVQDTQYF.

The CDR3 DNA reads as TGTGCCAGCTCACCACTGGACGCAGGAAACACTGAAGCTTTCTTT. Translating gives CASSPLDAGNTEAFF. V usage is TRBV18 and J usage is TRBJ1-1; D is undetermined. The germline V gene encodes CDR1 KGHSH and CDR2 LQKENI. The ends were cut back, 1 base at V and 2 bases at J, with 11 bases in the middle. The CDR3 loop spans 15 amino acids.

Written as DNA, the CDR3 is TGTGCCAGTAGTGCGACAGGGACTAATGAAAAACTGTTTTTT. It encodes CASSATGTNEKLFF. The chain combines TRBV19 with TRBJ1-4; TRBD1 matches at 7 bases. This CDR3 is built from 14 residues. Per germline, CDR1 LNHDA and CDR2 SQIVND (reference sequence). Unmatched junction bases numbered 2, after V lost 5 bases and J lost 2 bases.

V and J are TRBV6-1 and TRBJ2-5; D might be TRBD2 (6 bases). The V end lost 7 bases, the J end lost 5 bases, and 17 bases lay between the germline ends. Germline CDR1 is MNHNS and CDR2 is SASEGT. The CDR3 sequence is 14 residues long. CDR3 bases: TGTGCCAGCACCCGCGGGGCGTTGGGGGAGACCCAGTACTTC. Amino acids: CASTRGALGETQYF.

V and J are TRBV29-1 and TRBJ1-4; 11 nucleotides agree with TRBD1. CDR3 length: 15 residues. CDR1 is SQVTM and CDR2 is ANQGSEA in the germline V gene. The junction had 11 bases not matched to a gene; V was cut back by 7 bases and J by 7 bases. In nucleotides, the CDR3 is TGCAGCGCTGGACAGGGGGCGGGGAATGGTGAAAAACTGTTTTTT. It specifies CSAGQGAGNGEKLFF. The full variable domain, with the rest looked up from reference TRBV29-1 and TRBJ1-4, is SAVISQKPSRDICQRGTSLTIQCQVDSQVTMMFWYRQQPGQSLTLIATANQGSEATYESGFVIDKFPISRPNLTFSTLTVSNMSPEDSSIYLCSAGQGAGNGEKLFFGSGTQLSVL.

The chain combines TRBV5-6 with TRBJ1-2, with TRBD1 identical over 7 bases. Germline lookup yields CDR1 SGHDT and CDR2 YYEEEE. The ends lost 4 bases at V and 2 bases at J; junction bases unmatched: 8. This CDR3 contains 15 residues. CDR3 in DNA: TGTGCCAGCAGCCTGTCCGGGACAGAGAACTATGGCTACACCTTC. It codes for CASSLSGTENYGYTF.

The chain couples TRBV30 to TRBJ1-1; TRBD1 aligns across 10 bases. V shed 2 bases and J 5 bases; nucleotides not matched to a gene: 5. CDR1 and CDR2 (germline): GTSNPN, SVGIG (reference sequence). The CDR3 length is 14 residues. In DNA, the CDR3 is TGTGCCTGGAGTCGACAGGGGGCGCGTACTGAAGCTTTCTTT. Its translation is CAWSRQGARTEAFF.

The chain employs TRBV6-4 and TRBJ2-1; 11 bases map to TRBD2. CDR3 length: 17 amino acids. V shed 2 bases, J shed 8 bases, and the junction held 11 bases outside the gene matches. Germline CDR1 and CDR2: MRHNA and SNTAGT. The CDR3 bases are TGTGCCAGCAGTGACGTTAGCGGGAGGGCCCTCGGGGATGAGCAGTTCTTC. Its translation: CASSDVSGRALGDEQFF.

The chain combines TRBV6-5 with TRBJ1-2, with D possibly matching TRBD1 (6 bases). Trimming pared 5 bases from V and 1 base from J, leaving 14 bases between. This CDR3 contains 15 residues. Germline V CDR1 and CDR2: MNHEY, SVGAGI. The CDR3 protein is CASSTRTVYNYGYTF. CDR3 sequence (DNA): TGTGCCAGCAGTACAAGGACAGTGTATAACTATGGCTACACCTTC.

The CDR3 sequence is CAWSAGLAQNEQFF. Written as DNA, the CDR3 is TGTGCCTGGAGTGCCGGACTCGCCCAAAATGAGCAGTTCTTC. The chain combines TRBV30 with TRBJ2-1, with D possibly matching TRBD2 (5 bases). Per germline, CDR1 GTSNPN and CDR2 SVGIG (reference sequence). The CDR3 has 14 amino acids. V was shortened by 1 base and J by 7 bases, with 14 bases between the two germline ends.

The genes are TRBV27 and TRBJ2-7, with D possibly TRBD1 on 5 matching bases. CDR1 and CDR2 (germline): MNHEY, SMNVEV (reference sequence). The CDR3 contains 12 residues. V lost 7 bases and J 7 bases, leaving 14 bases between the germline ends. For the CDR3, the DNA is TGTGCCAGCAAACAAACAGGTTTGGAGCAGTACTTC. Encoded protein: CASKQTGLEQYF.

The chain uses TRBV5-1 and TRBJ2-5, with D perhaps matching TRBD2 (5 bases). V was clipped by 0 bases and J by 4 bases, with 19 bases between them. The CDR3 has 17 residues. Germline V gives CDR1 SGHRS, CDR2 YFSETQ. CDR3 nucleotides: TGCGCCAGCAGCTTGGTCTCCCGGGGAACGACCCGAGAGACCCAGTACTTC. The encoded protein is CASSLVSRGTTRETQYF.

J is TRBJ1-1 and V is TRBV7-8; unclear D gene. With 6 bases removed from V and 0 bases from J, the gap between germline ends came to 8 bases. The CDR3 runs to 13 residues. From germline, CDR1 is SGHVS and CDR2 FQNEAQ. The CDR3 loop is CASRWGMNTEAFF. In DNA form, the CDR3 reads TGTGCCAGCAGGTGGGGAATGAACACTGAAGCTTTCTTT.

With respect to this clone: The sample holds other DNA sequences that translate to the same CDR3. The CDR3 sequence is CASSLGGAGASYEQYF. In nucleotides, the CDR3 is TGTGCCAGCAGCTTAGGGGGGGCAGGAGCCTCCTACGAGCAGTACTTC. The rearrangement joins TRBV7-6 to TRBJ2-7, with D perhaps matching TRBD1 or TRBD2 (6 bases each). There are 16 residues in the CDR3. Germline V CDR1 and CDR2: SGHVS, FNYEAQ. Trimming removed 1 base from V and 0 bases from J, with 13 bases in between.

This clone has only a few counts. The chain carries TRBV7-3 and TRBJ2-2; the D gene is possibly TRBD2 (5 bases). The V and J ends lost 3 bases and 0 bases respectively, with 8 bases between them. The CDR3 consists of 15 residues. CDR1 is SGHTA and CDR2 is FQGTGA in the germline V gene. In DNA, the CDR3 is TGTGCCAGCAGCTTGGTAGCGTCGAACACCGGGGAGCTGTTTTTT. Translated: CASSLVASNTGELFF.

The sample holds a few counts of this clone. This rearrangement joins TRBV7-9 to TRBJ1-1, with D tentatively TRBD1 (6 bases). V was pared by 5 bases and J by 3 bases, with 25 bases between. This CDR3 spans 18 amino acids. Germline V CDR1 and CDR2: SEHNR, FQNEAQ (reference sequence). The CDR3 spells CASSPSGQGTYRDTEAFF. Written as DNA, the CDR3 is TGTGCCAGCAGCCCTAGCGGGCAGGGGACCTATAGGGACACTGAAGCTTTCTTT.

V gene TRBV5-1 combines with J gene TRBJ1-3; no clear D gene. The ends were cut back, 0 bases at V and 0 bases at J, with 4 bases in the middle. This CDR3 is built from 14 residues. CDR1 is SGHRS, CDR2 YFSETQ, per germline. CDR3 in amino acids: CASSLEVSGNTIYF. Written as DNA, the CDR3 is TGCGCCAGCAGCTTGGAGGTCTCTGGAAACACCATATATTTT.

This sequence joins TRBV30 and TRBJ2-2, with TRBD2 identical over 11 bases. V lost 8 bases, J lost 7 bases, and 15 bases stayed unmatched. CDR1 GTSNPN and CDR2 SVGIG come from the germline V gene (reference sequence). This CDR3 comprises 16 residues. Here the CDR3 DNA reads TGTGCCGCAAGTGGGGCTAGCGGGAGGAGAGTCGGGGAGCTGTTTTTT. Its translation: CAASGASGRRVGELFF. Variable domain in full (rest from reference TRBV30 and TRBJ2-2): SQTIHQWPATLVQPVGSPLSLECTVEGTSNPNLYWYRQAAGRGLQLLFYSVGIGQISSEVPQNLSASRPQDRQFILSSKKLLLSDSGFYLCAASGASGRRVGELFFGEGSRLTVL.

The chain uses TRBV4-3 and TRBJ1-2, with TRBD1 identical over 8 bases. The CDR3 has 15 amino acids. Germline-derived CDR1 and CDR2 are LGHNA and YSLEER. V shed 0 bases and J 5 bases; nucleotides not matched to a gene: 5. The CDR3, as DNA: TGCGCCAGCAGCCAAGATCGACAGGGGCTATATGGCTACACCTTC. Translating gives CASSQDRQGLYGYTF.

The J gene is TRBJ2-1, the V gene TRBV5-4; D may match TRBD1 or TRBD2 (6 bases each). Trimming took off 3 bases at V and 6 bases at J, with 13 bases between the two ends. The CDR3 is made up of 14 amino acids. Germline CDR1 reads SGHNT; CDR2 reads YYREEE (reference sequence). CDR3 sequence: CASSSGAFLNEQFF. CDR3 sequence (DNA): TGTGCCAGCAGCTCGGGGGCCTTTCTCAATGAGCAGTTCTTC. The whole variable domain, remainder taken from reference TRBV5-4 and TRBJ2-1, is ETGVTQSPTHLIKTRGQQVTLRCSSQSGHNTVSWYQQALGQGPQFIFQYYREEENGRGNFPPRFSGLQFPNYSSELNVNALELDDSALYLCASSSGAFLNEQFFGPGTRLTVL.

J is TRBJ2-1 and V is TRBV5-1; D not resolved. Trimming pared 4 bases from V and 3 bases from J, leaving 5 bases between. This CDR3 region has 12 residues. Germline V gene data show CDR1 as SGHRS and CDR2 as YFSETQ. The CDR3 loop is CASSPYYNEQFF. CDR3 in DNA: TGCGCCAGCAGCCCCTACTACAATGAGCAGTTCTTC.

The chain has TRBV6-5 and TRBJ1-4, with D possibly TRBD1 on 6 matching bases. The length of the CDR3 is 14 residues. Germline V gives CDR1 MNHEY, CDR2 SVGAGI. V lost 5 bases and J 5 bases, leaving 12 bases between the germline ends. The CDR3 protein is CASSRTAGNEKLFF. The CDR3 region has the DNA TGTGCCAGCAGTCGGACAGCGGGGAATGAAAAACTGTTTTTT.

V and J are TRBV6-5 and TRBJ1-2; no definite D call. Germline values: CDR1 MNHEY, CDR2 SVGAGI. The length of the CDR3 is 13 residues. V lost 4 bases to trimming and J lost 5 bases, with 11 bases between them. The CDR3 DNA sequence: TGTGCCAGCAGTTCCCGGGGTGGATATGGCTACACCTTC. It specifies CASSSRGGYGYTF.